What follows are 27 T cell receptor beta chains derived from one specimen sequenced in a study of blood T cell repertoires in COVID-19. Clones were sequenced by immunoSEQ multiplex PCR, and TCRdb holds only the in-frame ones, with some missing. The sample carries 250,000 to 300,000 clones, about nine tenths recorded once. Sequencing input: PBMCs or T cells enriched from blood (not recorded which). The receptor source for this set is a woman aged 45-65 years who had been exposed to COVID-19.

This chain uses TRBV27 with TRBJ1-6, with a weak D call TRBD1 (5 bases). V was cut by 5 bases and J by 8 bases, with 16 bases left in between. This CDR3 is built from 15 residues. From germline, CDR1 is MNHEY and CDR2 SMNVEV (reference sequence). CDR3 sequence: CASSLVGQQDSPLHF. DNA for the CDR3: TGTGCCAGCAGTCTAGTGGGGCAGCAAGATTCACCCCTCCACTTT.

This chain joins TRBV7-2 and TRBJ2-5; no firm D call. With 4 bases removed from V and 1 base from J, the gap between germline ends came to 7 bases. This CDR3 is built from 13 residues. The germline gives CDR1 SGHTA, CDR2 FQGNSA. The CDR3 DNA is TGTGCCAGCAGCTCACTGTCCCAAGAGACCCAGTACTTC. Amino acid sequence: CASSSLSQETQYF. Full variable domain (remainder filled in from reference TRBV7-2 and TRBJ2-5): GAGVSQSPSNKVTEKGKDVELRCDPISGHTALYWYRQSLGQGLEFLIYFQGNSAPDKSGLPSDRFSAERTGGSVSTLTIQRTQQEDSAVYLCASSSLSQETQYFGPGTRLLVL.

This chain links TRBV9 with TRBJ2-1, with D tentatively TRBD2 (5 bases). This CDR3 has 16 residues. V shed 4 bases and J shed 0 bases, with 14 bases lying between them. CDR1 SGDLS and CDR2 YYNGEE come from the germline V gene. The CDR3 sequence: CASSPTGRSSYNEQFF. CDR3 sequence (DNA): TGTGCCAGCAGCCCGACGGGGAGAAGCTCCTACAATGAGCAGTTCTTC. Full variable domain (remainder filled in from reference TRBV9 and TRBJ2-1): DSGVTQTPKHLITATGQRVTLRCSPRSGDLSVYWYQQSLDQGLQFLIQYYNGEERAKGNILERFSAQQFPDLHSELNLSSLELGDSALYFCASSPTGRSSYNEQFFGPGTRLTVL.

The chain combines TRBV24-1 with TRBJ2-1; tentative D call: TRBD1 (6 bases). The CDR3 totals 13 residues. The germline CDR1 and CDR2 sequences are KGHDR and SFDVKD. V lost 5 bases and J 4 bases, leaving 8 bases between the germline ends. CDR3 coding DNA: TGTGCCACCAGTGGACAGGAGTACAATGAGCAGTTCTTC. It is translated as CATSGQEYNEQFF.

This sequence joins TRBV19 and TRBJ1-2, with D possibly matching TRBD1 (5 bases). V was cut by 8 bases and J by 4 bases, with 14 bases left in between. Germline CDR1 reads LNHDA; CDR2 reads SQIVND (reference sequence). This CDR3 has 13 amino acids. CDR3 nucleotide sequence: TGTGCCAGTCGGGACTACCGCCCCTATGGCTACACCTTC. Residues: CASRDYRPYGYTF.

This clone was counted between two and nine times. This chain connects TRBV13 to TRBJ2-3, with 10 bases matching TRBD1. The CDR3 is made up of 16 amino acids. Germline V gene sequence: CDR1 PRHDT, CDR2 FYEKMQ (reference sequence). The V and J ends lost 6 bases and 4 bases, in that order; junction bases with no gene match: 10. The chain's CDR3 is CASSQGSTGGSDTQYF. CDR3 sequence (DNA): TGTGCCAGCAGTCAGGGGTCGACAGGGGGCTCAGATACGCAGTATTTT.

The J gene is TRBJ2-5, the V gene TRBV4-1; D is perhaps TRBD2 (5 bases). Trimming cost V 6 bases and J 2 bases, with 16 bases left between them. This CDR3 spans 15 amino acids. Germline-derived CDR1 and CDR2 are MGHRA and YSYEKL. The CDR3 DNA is TGCGCCAGCAGTCCGGCGGAGGCTACACAAGAGACCCAGTACTTC. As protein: CASSPAEATQETQYF.

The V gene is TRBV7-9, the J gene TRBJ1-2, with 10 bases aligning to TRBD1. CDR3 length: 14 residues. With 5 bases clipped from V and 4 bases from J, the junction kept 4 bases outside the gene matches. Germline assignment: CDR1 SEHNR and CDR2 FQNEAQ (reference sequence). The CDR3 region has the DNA TGTGCCAGCAGCAGGGGACAGGGGCCCTATGGCTACACCTTC. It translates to CASSRGQGPYGYTF.

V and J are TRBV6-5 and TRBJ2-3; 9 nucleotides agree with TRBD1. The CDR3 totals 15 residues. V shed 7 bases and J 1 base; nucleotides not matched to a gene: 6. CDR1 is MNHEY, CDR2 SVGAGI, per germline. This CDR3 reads CASMKGDRGTDTQYF. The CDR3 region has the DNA TGTGCCAGCATGAAGGGGGACAGGGGCACAGATACGCAGTATTTT.

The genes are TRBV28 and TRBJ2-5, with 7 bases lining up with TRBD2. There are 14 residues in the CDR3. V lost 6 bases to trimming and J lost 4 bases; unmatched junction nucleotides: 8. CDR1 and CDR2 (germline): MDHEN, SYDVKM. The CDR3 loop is CASSSPGLGETQYF. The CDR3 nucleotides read TGTGCCAGCAGCTCTCCCGGACTAGGAGAGACCCAGTACTTC.

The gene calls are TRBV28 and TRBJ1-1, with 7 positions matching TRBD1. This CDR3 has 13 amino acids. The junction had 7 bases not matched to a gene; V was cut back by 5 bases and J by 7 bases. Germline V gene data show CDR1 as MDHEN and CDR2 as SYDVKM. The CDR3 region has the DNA TGTGCCAGCAGTCTCGACAGGGTCAATGAAGCTTTCTTT. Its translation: CASSLDRVNEAFF.

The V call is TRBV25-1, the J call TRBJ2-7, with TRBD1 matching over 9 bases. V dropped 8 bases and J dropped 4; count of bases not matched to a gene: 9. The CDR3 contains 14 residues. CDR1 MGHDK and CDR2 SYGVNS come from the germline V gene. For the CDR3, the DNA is TGTGCCAGCTCCAGTGGTGGGACAGGGTACGAGCAGTACTTC. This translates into CASSSGGTGYEQYF.

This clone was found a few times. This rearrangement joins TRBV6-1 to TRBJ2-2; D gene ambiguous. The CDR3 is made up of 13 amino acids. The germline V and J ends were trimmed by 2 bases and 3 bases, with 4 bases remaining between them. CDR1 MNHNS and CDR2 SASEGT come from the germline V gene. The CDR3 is CASSETDTGELFF. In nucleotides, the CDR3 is TGTGCCAGCAGTGAAACAGACACCGGGGAGCTGTTTTTT.

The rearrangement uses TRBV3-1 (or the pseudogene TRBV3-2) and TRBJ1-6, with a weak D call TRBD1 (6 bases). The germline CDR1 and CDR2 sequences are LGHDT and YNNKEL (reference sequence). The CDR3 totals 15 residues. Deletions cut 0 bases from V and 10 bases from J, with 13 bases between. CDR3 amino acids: CASSQDERGSSPLHF. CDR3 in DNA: TGTGCCAGCAGCCAAGATGAGAGGGGGAGCTCACCCCTCCACTTT.

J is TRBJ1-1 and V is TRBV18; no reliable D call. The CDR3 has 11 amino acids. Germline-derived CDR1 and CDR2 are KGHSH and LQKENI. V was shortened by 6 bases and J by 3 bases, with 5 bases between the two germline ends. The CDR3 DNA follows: TGTGCCAGCTCCCCGGACACTGAAGCTTTCTTT. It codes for CASSPDTEAFF. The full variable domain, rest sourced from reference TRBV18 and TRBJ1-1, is NAGVMQNPRHLVRRRGQEARLRCSPMKGHSHVYWYRQLPEEGLKFMVYLQKENIIDESGMPKERFSAEFPKEGPSILRIQQVVRGDSAAYFCASSPDTEAFFGQGTRLTVV.

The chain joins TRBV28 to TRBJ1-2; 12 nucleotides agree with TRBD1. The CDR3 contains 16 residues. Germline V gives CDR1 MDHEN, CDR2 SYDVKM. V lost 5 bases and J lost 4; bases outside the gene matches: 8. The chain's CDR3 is CASSGLGTGGLYGYTF. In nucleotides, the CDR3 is TGTGCCAGCAGTGGCTTGGGGACAGGGGGCCTCTATGGCTACACCTTC.

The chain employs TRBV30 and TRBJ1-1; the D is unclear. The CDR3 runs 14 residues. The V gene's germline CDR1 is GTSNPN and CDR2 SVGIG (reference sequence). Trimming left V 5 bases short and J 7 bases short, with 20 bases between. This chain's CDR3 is CAWEYSAGRGEAFF. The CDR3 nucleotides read TGTGCCTGGGAGTATTCAGCAGGCCGGGGTGAAGCTTTCTTT. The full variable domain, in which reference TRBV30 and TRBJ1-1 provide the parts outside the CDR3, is SQTIHQWPATLVQPVGSPLSLECTVEGTSNPNLYWYRQAAGRGLQLLFYSVGIGQISSEVPQNLSASRPQDRQFILSSKKLLLSDSGFYLCAWEYSAGRGEAFFGQGTRLTVV.

The CDR3 DNA reads as TGCGCCAGCAGCTTGGGGCAGCGGGGGAGCACAGATACGCAGTATTTT. Translated: CASSLGQRGSTDTQYF. The V and J genes are TRBV5-1 and TRBJ2-3, with 8 positions matching TRBD2. This CDR3 contains 16 residues. CDR1 is SGHRS and CDR2 is YFSETQ in the germline V gene. V lost 0 bases and J lost 0; bases outside the gene matches: 3.

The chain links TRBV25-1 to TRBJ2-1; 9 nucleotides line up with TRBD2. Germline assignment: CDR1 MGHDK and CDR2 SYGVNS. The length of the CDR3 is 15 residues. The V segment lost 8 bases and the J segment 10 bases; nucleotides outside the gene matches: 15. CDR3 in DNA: TGTGCCAGCCAACCCGGACTAGCGAAACAGCCGGAGCAGTTCTTC. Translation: CASQPGLAKQPEQFF. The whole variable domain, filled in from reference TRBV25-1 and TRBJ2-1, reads EADIYQTPRYLVIGTGKKITLECSQTMGHDKMYWYQQDPGMELHLIHYSYGVNSTEKGDLSSESTVSRIRTEHFPLTLESARPSHTSQYLCASQPGLAKQPEQFFGPGTRLTVL.

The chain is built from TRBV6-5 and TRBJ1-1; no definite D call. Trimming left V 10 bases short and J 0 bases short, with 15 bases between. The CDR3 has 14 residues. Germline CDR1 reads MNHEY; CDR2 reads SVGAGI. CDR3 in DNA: TGTGCCACCTACTCCGGAGGGTTGAACACTGAAGCTTTCTTT. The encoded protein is CATYSGGLNTEAFF.

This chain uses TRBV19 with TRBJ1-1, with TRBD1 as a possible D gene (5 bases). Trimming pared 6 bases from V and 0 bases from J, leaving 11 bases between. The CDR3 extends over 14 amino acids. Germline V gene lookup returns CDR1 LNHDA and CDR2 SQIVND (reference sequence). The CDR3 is CASSPTDMNTEAFF. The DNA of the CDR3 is TGTGCCAGTAGCCCGACAGACATGAACACTGAAGCTTTCTTT.

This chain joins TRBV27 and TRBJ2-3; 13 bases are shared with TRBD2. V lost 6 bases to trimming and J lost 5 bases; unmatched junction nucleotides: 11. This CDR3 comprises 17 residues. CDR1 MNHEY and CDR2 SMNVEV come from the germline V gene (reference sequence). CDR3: CASSHRSTSGGVDTQYF. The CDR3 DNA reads TGTGCCAGCAGCCACCGCTCCACTAGCGGGGGGGTAGATACGCAGTATTTT.

CDR3: CASSIDQGFYGYTF. The CDR3 DNA reads as TGTGCCAGTAGTATAGACCAGGGGTTCTATGGCTACACCTTC. V gene TRBV19 combines with J gene TRBJ1-2, with a tentative D call TRBD1 (6 bases). The CDR3 has 14 amino acids. From germline, CDR1 is LNHDA and CDR2 SQIVND (reference sequence). V lost 0 bases and J lost 4, with 9 bases in between.

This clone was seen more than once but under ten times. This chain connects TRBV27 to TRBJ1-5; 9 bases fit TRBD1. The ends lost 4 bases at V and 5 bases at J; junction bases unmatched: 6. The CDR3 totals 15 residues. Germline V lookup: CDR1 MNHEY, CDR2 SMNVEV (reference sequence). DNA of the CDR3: TGTGCCAGCAGTTACCAAGGACAGGGGTATCAGCCCCAGCATTTT. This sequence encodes CASSYQGQGYQPQHF.

CDR3 nucleotide sequence: TGTGCCAGCAGCCCGCACCCTGAGGGCTCCTACGAGCAGTACTTC. Its translation is CASSPHPEGSYEQYF. The chain combines TRBV5-4 with TRBJ2-7; the D gene is possibly TRBD2 (5 bases). There are 15 residues in the CDR3. V lost 4 bases and J lost 0, with 14 bases in between. Per the germline V gene, CDR1 is SGHNT and CDR2 is YYREEE (reference sequence).

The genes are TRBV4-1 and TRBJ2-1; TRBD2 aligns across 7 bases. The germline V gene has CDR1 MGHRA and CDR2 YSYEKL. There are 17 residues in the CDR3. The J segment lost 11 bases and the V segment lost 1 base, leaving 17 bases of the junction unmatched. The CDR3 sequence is CASSQAERERGPPKQFF. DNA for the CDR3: TGCGCCAGCAGCCAAGCGGAGAGGGAGCGGGGTCCCCCAAAGCAGTTCTTC.

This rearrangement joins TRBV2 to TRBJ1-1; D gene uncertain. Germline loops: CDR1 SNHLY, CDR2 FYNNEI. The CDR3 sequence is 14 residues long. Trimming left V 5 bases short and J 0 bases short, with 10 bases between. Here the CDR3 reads CASSTEYLNTEAFF. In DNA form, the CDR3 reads TGTGCCAGCAGTACAGAATATTTGAACACTGAAGCTTTCTTT. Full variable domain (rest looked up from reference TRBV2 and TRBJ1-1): EPEVTQTPSHQVTQMGQEVILRCVPISNHLYFYWYRQILGQKVEFLVSFYNNEISEKSEIFDDQFSVERPDGSNFTLKIRSTKLEDSAMYFCASSTEYLNTEAFFGQGTRLTVV.